This T cell receptor beta chain was observed in a study of T cells in Graves' hyperthyroidism and ophthalmopathy. Study results and caveats: Blood also contained most expanded thyroid clonotypes above 0.001. Using 13 V-J features, a model discriminated ophthalmopathy from stable hyperthyroidism. Model-based prediction identified ophthalmopathy a median roughly six months prior to its onset.

Each 10 ml fresh peripheral blood draw supplied the PBMCs. This clonotype was counted between two and nine times. Antigen: not known. This CDR3 has 17 amino acids. CDR1 is MGHRA, CDR2 YSYEKL, per germline. V lost 3 bases to trimming and J lost 4 bases; unmatched junction nucleotides: 11. Researchers amplified the TCR beta CDR3 regions from RNA transcripts. When the TCR CDR3 underwent first-round RT-PCR, the HTBI primer set was used. TCRdb recomputed calls from the multiplex PCR reads with MiXCR, one row per CDR3 protein. The table lists 450,000 to 650,000 distinct CDR3 sequences, about 14% of them singletons, with more than 6% in the top ten.

This receptor was identified in a woman younger than 30 with Graves' ophthalmopathy. Sequencing was carried out using blood. This chain joins TRBV4-1 and TRBJ1-2, with TRBD1 matching over 10 bases. The chain's CDR3 is CASSQPGQGNMGYGYTF. CDR3 bases: TGCGCCAGCAGCCAGCCGGGACAGGGGAATATGGGCTATGGCTACACCTTC.